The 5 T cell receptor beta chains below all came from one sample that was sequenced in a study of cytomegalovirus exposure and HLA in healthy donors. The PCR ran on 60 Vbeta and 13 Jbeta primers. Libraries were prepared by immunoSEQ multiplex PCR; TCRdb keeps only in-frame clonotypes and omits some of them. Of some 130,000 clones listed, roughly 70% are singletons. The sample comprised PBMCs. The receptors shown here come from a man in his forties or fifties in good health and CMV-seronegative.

The CDR3 loop reads CAIRPGLPPGELFF. The CDR3, as DNA: TGTGCCATCAGACCGGGACTACCGCCCGGGGAGCTGTTTTTT. V and J are TRBV10-3 and TRBJ2-2; 7 bases fit TRBD2. The CDR3 has 14 residues. Germline V CDR1 and CDR2: ENHRY, SYGVKD. V shed 6 bases and J 6 bases; nucleotides not matched to a gene: 7.

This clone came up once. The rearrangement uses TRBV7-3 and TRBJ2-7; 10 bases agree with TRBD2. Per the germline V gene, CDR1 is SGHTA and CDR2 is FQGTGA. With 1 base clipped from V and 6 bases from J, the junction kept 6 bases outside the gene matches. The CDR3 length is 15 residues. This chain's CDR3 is CASSLIAGGRFEQYF. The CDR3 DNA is TGTGCCAGCAGCTTAATAGCGGGGGGCCGGTTCGAGCAGTACTTC. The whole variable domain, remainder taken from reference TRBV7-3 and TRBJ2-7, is GAGVSQTPSNKVTEKGKYVELRCDPISGHTALYWYRQSLGQGPEFLIYFQGTGAADDSGLPNDRFFAVRPEGSVSTLKIQRTERGDSAVYLCASSLIAGGRFEQYFGPGTRLTVT.

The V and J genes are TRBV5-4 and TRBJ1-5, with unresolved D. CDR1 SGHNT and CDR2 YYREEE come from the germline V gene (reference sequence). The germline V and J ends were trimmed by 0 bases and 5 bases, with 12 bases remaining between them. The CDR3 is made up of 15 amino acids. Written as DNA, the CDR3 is TGTGCCAGCAGCTTGGAGGGCGGGAGGGATCAGCCCCAGCATTTT. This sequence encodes CASSLEGGRDQPQHF.

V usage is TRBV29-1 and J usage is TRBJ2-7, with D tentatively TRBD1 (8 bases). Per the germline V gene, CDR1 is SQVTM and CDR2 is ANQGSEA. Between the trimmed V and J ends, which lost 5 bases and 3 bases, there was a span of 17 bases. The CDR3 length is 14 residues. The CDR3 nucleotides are TGCAGCGTTTCCGGACAGGGACTAATCTACGAGCAGTACTTC. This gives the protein CSVSGQGLIYEQYF.

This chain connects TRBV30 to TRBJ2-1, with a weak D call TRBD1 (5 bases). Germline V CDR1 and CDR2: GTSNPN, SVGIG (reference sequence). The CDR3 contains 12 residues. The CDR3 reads CAGSPARDEQFF. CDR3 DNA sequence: TGTGCGGGCTCCCCGGCCAGGGATGAGCAGTTCTTC.